This T cell receptor (beta chain) was sequenced during a study of beta chain features in type 1 diabetes. Study findings and constraints: A potential influence of HLA type upon TCRB rearrangement remained unresolved herein. Cells carrying high TCR expression could end up over-represented when cDNA is sequenced.

Of the isolated RNA, all was reverse transcribed, and so the sequenced material was expressed TCRB transcripts. Assay used: immunoSEQ multiplex PCR; TCRdb lists only in-frame clones, some missing. The data contain under 95,000 clones, around 32% of them singletons. About this clone itself: Its matching antigen is unknown.

Sorting of CD4+ naive, central memory, regulatory and stem cell-like memory cells was performed via CD45RO/CCR7/CD25/CD127/CD95/CD27. The sample was stem cell memory CD4+ T cells from blood. This receptor was obtained from a woman between 18 and 29 years old in good health.

The CDR3 protein is CASSQDSGGLRNTQYF. The CDR3 nucleotides are TGCGCCAGCAGCCAAGATAGCGGGGGCCTACGTAATACGCAGTATTTT. The chain carries TRBV4-3 and TRBJ2-3; TRBD2 matches 9 bases. Unmatched junction bases numbered 8, after V lost 0 bases and J lost 7 bases. This CDR3 region has 16 residues. Germline V gene sequence: CDR1 LGHNA, CDR2 YSLEER.